This T cell receptor beta chain was sequenced in a study of blood T cell repertoires in COVID-19. Overall study: COVID-19 samples from acute and convalescent phases originated in the United States, Italy and Spain. T cells, B-cell-depleted T cells, or PBMCs provided the cDNA or gDNA that served as material.

Germline assignment: CDR1 SGHAT and CDR2 FQNNGV. V dropped 3 bases and J dropped 8; count of bases not matched to a gene: 4. CDR3 length: 14 residues. Study processing details: Amplification with reference gene primers provided the estimates of nucleated cell counts. Repertoires were generated with immunoSEQ multiplex PCR, while TCRdb's copy carries only in-frame clones and drops some. That table supplies the V and J calls and clone size; D and trimming were determined from the DNA. This table holds under 200,000 clones, 88% found once. The sample consisted of peripheral blood. The chain links TRBV11-2 to TRBJ2-1; TRBD1 matches 10 bases. The sequence was collected from a man aged 50-60 years who had recovered from COVID-19. The CDR3 spells CASSFDRGQDEQFF. For the CDR3, the DNA is TGTGCCAGCAGCTTCGACAGGGGGCAAGATGAGCAGTTCTTC.